The sequence of this TCR beta chain was determined in a study of T-cell reconstitution after alpha-beta-depleted transplantation in children (dated by TCRdb to the mid-2010s). Regarding the research as a whole: Using TCR repertoire profiling, the study quantitatively followed how T-cell immune reconstitution unfolded in children after TCRalphabeta/CD19-depleted allogeneic hematopoietic cell transplantation.

The intended sense of this specimen's treatment or condition label: allogeneic hematopoietic cell transplantation with graft depleted of TCRalphabeta T cells and CD19 B cells. Transplant recipients were children who received TCRalphabeta/CD19-depleted allogeneic hematopoietic cell grafts. Between the V and J ends, shortened by 1 base and 2 bases respectively, the junction contains 8 bases. Its CDR3 holds 13 amino acids, cysteine through phenylalanine. The DNA shown is the 39-base CDR3, in frame from base 1. Per the germline V gene (reference sequence), DFQATT is the CDR1 and SNEGSKA is the CDR2. The library came from PCR. Sequencing instrument: Illumina HiSeq 2500. TCR libraries were prepared with molecular barcoding, using unique molecular identifiers to normalize TCRbeta repertoire quantification. In-frame beta chains were kept once TCRdb had trimmed the public reads at Q25 with fastp and called clones with MiXCR. Each entry is one CDR3 protein sequence, shown with its most common DNA and genes. Present in this sample are about 200,000 distinct CDR3 sequences, around a sixth of which were seen just once. Around 45% of the sample lies in the top ten.

Results and caveats for the whole study, not just this receptor: Over the following months the frequencies of hyperexpanded clones went down, and after one year T-cell counts and TCRbeta diversity were mostly credited to newly produced T cells. About two months after transplant, the apparently early recovery of alphabetaT-cell counts reportedly depended on just several hundred clones that had expanded rapidly and came from non-depleted graft cells. In some patients, the high TCRbeta diversity seen at day 60 was put down to recipient T cells and intrathymic progenitors that had survived conditioning.

This clonotype was seen at least ten times. No antigen is known for it. No much larger clonotype is one base removed from it; base qualities were not supplied. The chain is made from TRBV20-1 and TRBJ2-5; no D gene is confidently identified. The source of this sequence is a male patient between 2 and 10 years old who had a stem cell transplant for acute lymphoblastic leukemia, so the T cells may come from the graft donor. Sample: PBMCs, mostly from graft donor cells, taken 360 days after TCRalphabeta/CD19-depleted stem cell transplant. Here the CDR3 is given as CSARAAQQETQYF. The nucleotide sequence reads TGCAGTGCTAGAGCGGCACAGCAAGAGACCCAGTACTTC.